Below are 21 T cell receptor beta chains sequenced from a single sample in a study of T cell changes during pregnancy in multiple sclerosis. TCRdb's copy holds only in-frame clones and misses some; the assay was immunoSEQ multiplex PCR. The table lists about 50,000 clones, about nine tenths of them singletons. The sample in question was CD4+ T cells from peripheral blood mononuclear cells, obtained after pregnancy. The receptors come from a female donor in good health, enrolled as a control in a pregnancy study.

The chain has TRBV29-1 and TRBJ2-5; D is unclear. The ends were cut back, 6 bases at V and 2 bases at J, with 16 bases in the middle. The CDR3 loop spans 14 amino acids. Germline V CDR1 and CDR2: SQVTM, ANQGSEA. CDR3 bases: TGCAGCGTCCCCGGTGCGGCCTCTCAAGAGACCCAGTACTTC. The encoded protein is CSVPGAASQETQYF.

CDR3 in amino acids: CASSFGRGNLNYGYTF. In DNA form, the CDR3 reads TGTGCCAGCAGCTTTGGAAGGGGGAACCTTAACTATGGCTACACCTTC. V is TRBV7-6 and J is TRBJ1-2, with D maybe TRBD1 (6 bases). Trimming removed 3 bases at V and 1 base at J, with 15 bases between. CDR3 length: 16 amino acids. Germline lookup yields CDR1 SGHVS and CDR2 FNYEAQ.

The genes are TRBV9 and TRBJ2-3; D is possibly TRBD2 (7 bases). Germline lookup yields CDR1 SGDLS and CDR2 YYNGEE. The length of the CDR3 is 16 residues. V was cut by 1 base and J by 3 bases, with 15 bases left in between. CDR3 in amino acids: CASSVPLGGGTDTQYF. CDR3 sequence (DNA): TGTGCCAGCAGCGTACCCTTAGGGGGGGGGACAGATACGCAGTATTTT. Based on the CDR3 plus reference TRBV9 and TRBJ2-3, the full variable domain is DSGVTQTPKHLITATGQRVTLRCSPRSGDLSVYWYQQSLDQGLQFLIQYYNGEERAKGNILERFSAQQFPDLHSELNLSSLELGDSALYFCASSVPLGGGTDTQYFGPGTRLTVL.

Comment on this clone: The same CDR3 arises from other DNA sequences in this sample as well. The CDR3, as DNA: TGTGCCAGCAGCCCCGGACTAGCGGGCAATGAGCAGTTCTTC. It is translated as CASSPGLAGNEQFF. The V call is TRBV28, the J call TRBJ2-1, with 11 bases matching TRBD2. Looked up from germline, CDR1 is MDHEN and CDR2 is SYDVKM. The CDR3 has 14 residues. V lost 6 bases, J lost 6 bases, and 4 bases stayed unmatched.

V is TRBV6-6 and J is TRBJ2-6; 7 bases agree with TRBD2. Germline V gene data show CDR1 as MNHNY and CDR2 as SVGAGI (reference sequence). The CDR3 spans 16 residues. With 6 bases clipped from V and 0 bases from J, the junction kept 5 bases outside the gene matches. CDR3 residues: CASSPGLHSGANVLTF. Written as DNA, the CDR3 is TGTGCCAGCAGCCCGGGACTACACTCTGGGGCCAACGTCCTGACTTTC.

The chain recombines TRBV5-1 with TRBJ2-2; D uncertain. This CDR3 is 14 amino acids long. Germline loops: CDR1 SGHRS, CDR2 YFSETQ. Trimming shortened V by 1 base and J by 6 bases, and 10 bases separated the two germline ends. The CDR3 protein is CASSLSWAAGELFF. The CDR3 DNA is TGCGCCAGCAGCTTGAGCTGGGCAGCCGGGGAGCTGTTTTTT.

The CDR3 here is CASSLVGGSPYEQYF. CDR3 nucleotide sequence: TGTGCCAGCAGCTTAGTCGGCGGGAGCCCCTACGAGCAGTACTTC. The chain links TRBV7-2 to TRBJ2-7; the match to TRBD2 covers 7 bases. This CDR3 spans 15 amino acids. Looked up from germline, CDR1 is SGHTA and CDR2 is FQGNSA. V lost 1 base and J lost 2; bases outside the gene matches: 5.

V gene TRBV10-3 combines with J gene TRBJ1-2; D is ambiguous. This CDR3 is 16 amino acids long. In germline, CDR1 is ENHRY, CDR2 SYGVKD. Trimming stripped 4 bases from V and 2 bases from J, with 17 bases between. The CDR3 loop is CAISGTAGPPNYGYTF. CDR3 DNA: TGTGCCATCAGTGGGACGGCGGGTCCTCCGAACTATGGCTACACCTTC.

The chain links TRBV6-1 to TRBJ1-3; the D is unclear. The CDR3 contains 12 residues. V lost 5 bases and J 2 bases, leaving 4 bases between the germline ends. Germline V lookup: CDR1 MNHNS, CDR2 SASEGT. The CDR3: CASSRTGNTIYF. In nucleotides, the CDR3 is TGTGCCAGCAGTCGTACTGGAAACACCATATATTTT.

The rearrangement uses TRBV5-5 and TRBJ1-5; 8 bases fit TRBD1. Germline loops: CDR1 SGHKS, CDR2 YYEKEE (reference sequence). The CDR3 sequence is 19 residues long. The trim removed 0 bases at V and 7 bases at J, leaving 18 bases unmatched. CDR3 residues: CASSLGSPGQVFLSQPQHF. The CDR3, as DNA: TGTGCCAGCAGCTTGGGATCCCCGGGACAGGTGTTCTTGAGCCAGCCCCAGCATTTT.

The chain employs TRBV7-2 and TRBJ2-1; D might be TRBD2 (6 bases). From germline, CDR1 is SGHTA and CDR2 FQGNSA. Trimming shortened V by 0 bases and J by 7 bases, and 16 bases separated the two germline ends. This CDR3 comprises 16 residues. This CDR3 is CASSLAGAGTFNEQFF. In nucleotides, the CDR3 is TGTGCCAGCAGCTTAGCGGGCGCGGGGACCTTTAATGAGCAGTTCTTC.

The chain uses TRBV28 and TRBJ1-4, with a tentative D call TRBD1 (6 bases). Germline lookup yields CDR1 MDHEN and CDR2 SYDVKM. The CDR3 has 14 residues. Trimming cost V 10 bases and J 0 bases, with 12 bases left between them. The CDR3 nucleotides read TGTGCCATCCAGGACAGCGCAACTAATGAAAAACTGTTTTTT. This gives the protein CAIQDSATNEKLFF.

The V and J genes are TRBV5-1 and TRBJ1-2; TRBD1 matches at 7 bases. Losses at the gene ends were 4 bases for V and 0 bases for J; bases not matched to a gene: 3. CDR3 length: 14 residues. The germline CDR1 and CDR2 sequences are SGHRS and YFSETQ. The CDR3 is CASSRDSSNYGYTF. DNA of the CDR3: TGCGCCAGCAGCCGGGACAGTTCTAACTATGGCTACACCTTC. Full variable domain (remainder filled in from reference TRBV5-1 and TRBJ1-2): KAGVTQTPRYLIKTRGQQVTLSCSPISGHRSVSWYQQTPGQGLQFLFEYFSETQRNKGNFPGRFSGRQFSNSRSEMNVSTLELGDSALYLCASSRDSSNYGYTFGSGTRLTVV.

This rearrangement joins TRBV5-1 to TRBJ2-1; 8 bases are a match to TRBD1. Germline lookup yields CDR1 SGHRS and CDR2 YFSETQ. After removal of 3 bases from V and 5 bases from J, the junction contained 1 base not matched to a gene. The CDR3 spans 13 residues. This CDR3 is CASSWGQDNEQFF. The CDR3 DNA follows: TGCGCCAGCAGCTGGGGACAGGACAATGAGCAGTTCTTC.

The chain links TRBV5-1 to TRBJ2-7; D may be TRBD2 (6 bases). The V and J ends lost 0 bases and 6 bases respectively, with 13 bases between them. The CDR3 is 14 amino acids. Germline V gene sequence: CDR1 SGHRS, CDR2 YFSETQ. The CDR3 region has the DNA TGCGCCAGCAGCTTGGGTGACCCGGAGGGCGAGCAGTACTTC. Protein: CASSLGDPEGEQYF. The full variable domain, completed using reference TRBV5-1 and TRBJ2-7, is KAGVTQTPRYLIKTRGQQVTLSCSPISGHRSVSWYQQTPGQGLQFLFEYFSETQRNKGNFPGRFSGRQFSNSRSEMNVSTLELGDSALYLCASSLGDPEGEQYFGPGTRLTVT.

The gene calls are TRBV7-9 and TRBJ1-4, with D possibly TRBD1 on 6 matching bases. Germline V CDR1 and CDR2: SEHNR, FQNEAQ (reference sequence). Trimming pared 4 bases from V and 12 bases from J, leaving 15 bases between. This CDR3 is built from 13 residues. This chain's CDR3 is CASSYRQEQELFF. The CDR3 coding sequence is TGTGCCAGCAGCTACCGACAGGAACAGGAACTGTTTTTT.

V gene TRBV5-4 combines with J gene TRBJ2-5; weak D call: TRBD1 (6 bases). CDR1 and CDR2 (germline): SGHNT, YYREEE (reference sequence). The ends were cut back, 0 bases at V and 5 bases at J, with 14 bases in the middle. This CDR3 is 15 amino acids long. The CDR3 DNA reads as TGTGCCAGCAGCTTGGTGCCAGGGGCGGGTGAGACCCAGTACTTC. Its protein product is CASSLVPGAGETQYF.

The V call is TRBV5-1, the J call TRBJ2-7; 7 bases fit TRBD1. After removal of 4 bases from V and 2 bases from J, the junction contained 9 bases not matched to a gene. The germline CDR1 and CDR2 sequences are SGHRS and YFSETQ. This CDR3 comprises 15 residues. CDR3 nucleotide sequence: TGCGCCAGCAGCGACCCGACAGGGAACACCTACGAGCAGTACTTC. Amino acid sequence: CASSDPTGNTYEQYF.

This clone was seen a single time. The chain couples TRBV9 to TRBJ2-5, with TRBD2 matching over 9 bases. V was clipped by 2 bases and J by 2 bases; unmatched bases: 13. Germline V gives CDR1 SGDLS, CDR2 YYNGEE. CDR3 size: 18 residues. The CDR3 protein is CASSVATRSGGTQETQYF. CDR3 in DNA: TGTGCCAGCAGCGTCGCCACCCGTAGCGGGGGCACACAAGAGACCCAGTACTTC.

The sample holds a few counts of this clone. The chain joins TRBV5-6 to TRBJ1-6; D not resolved. Germline CDR1 SGHDT, CDR2 YYEEEE. This CDR3 spans 14 amino acids. V was clipped by 1 base and J by 7 bases, with 9 bases between them. CDR3 in amino acids: CASSLMSPNSPLHF. DNA for the CDR3: TGTGCCAGCAGCTTGATGAGCCCAAATTCACCCCTCCACTTT.

The chain has TRBV28 and TRBJ2-1; TRBD2 is a possible D gene (6 bases). Trimming left V 7 bases short and J 3 bases short, with 13 bases between. The CDR3 length is 14 residues. Per the germline V gene, CDR1 is MDHEN and CDR2 is SYDVKM. CDR3 coding DNA: TGTGCCAGCACACCGGGACTTCGCTACAATGAGCAGTTCTTC. Its translation: CASTPGLRYNEQFF.